These 8 T cell receptor beta chains were sequenced from one sample in a study of shared T cell receptors in the human thymus. The method was immunoSEQ multiplex PCR; TCRdb's version includes in-frame clones alone and lacks a portion of them. The table has more than 300,000 clones, approximately 95% seen once. Material: thymocytes. These receptors all come from a human donor.

V is TRBV7-2 and J is TRBJ2-2; 7 positions agree with TRBD1. CDR1 SGHTA and CDR2 FQGNSA come from the germline V gene. Trimming took 1 base from V and 5 from J; bases not matched to a gene: 4. CDR3 size: 15 residues. CDR3 coding DNA: TGTGCCAGCAGCTTAGGACAGGGTTGGACCGGGGAGCTGTTTTTT. This codes for CASSLGQGWTGELFF.

This clone was seen just once. The rearrangement joins TRBV5-6 to TRBJ2-7; TRBD1 matches 9 bases. CDR1 and CDR2 (germline): SGHDT, YYEEEE. V trimming: 0 bases; J trimming: 7 bases; junction bases outside the gene matches: 11. The CDR3 extends over 16 amino acids. The CDR3 loop is CASSLAGPGQGQEQYF. In DNA form, the CDR3 reads TGTGCCAGCAGCTTGGCGGGCCCGGGACAGGGTCAAGAGCAGTACTTC.

The chain combines TRBV5-6 with TRBJ2-3; 7 nucleotides agree with TRBD2. With 5 bases clipped from V and 5 bases from J, the junction kept 11 bases outside the gene matches. The germline CDR1 and CDR2 sequences are SGHDT and YYEEEE. This CDR3 region has 15 residues. The CDR3 is CASRDLAETLDTQYF. The CDR3 DNA reads TGTGCCAGCAGGGACCTAGCGGAGACATTAGATACGCAGTATTTT.

The rearrangement uses TRBV10-2 and TRBJ1-5, with 9 positions matching TRBD1. Germline V CDR1 and CDR2: WSHSY, SAAADI. The junction had 9 bases not matched to a gene; V was cut back by 3 bases and J by 6 bases. CDR3 length: 16 residues. The CDR3 reads CASSENRDRASQPQHF. In DNA form, the CDR3 reads TGCGCCAGCAGTGAAAATCGGGACAGGGCCAGTCAGCCCCAGCATTTT.

A word on this clone: The CDR3 end shows no conserved phenylalanine or tryptophan, and so a read error is likely. The limits of the CDR3 on the DNA are not certain, so only TCRdb's listed CDR3 is given. This chain connects TRBV6-1 to TRBJ1-1. Germline V gene sequence: CDR1 MNHNS, CDR2 SASEGT. The CDR3 is 10 residues long, counting both termini. CDR3 region: CASSELTGVV.

This clone occurred once. CDR3 amino acids: CASSLAGKQGGGYTF. Here the CDR3 DNA reads TGTGCCAGCAGCTTAGCTGGTAAGCAGGGAGGTGGCTACACCTTC. V usage is TRBV7-2 and J usage is TRBJ1-2; possibly TRBD1 for D (5 bases). The V end was cut by 0 bases, the J end by 7 bases, with 15 bases between. This CDR3 spans 15 amino acids. Germline assignment: CDR1 SGHTA and CDR2 FQGNSA.

V gene TRBV5-6 combines with J gene TRBJ1-1; unclear D gene. Germline V gives CDR1 SGHDT, CDR2 YYEEEE. With 0 bases removed from V and 1 base from J, the gap between germline ends came to 7 bases. This CDR3 is built from 14 residues. CDR3 DNA: TGTGCCAGCAGCTTGGTCTTGGCGAACACTGAAGCTTTCTTT. Translation: CASSLVLANTEAFF. Variable domain in full (rest from reference TRBV5-6 and TRBJ1-1): DAGVTQSPTHLIKTRGQQVTLRCSPKSGHDTVSWYQQALGQGPQFIFQYYEEEERQRGNFPDRFSGHQFPNYSSELNVNALLLGDSALYLCASSLVLANTEAFFGQGTRLTVV.

This clone was found once. The chain couples TRBV28 to TRBJ2-7, with 12 bases that match TRBD2. V shed 7 bases, J shed 5 bases, and the junction held 6 bases outside the gene matches. Germline V CDR1 and CDR2: MDHEN, SYDVKM. The CDR3 covers 14 residues. The CDR3 bases are TGTGCCAGCACCCTAGCGGGAGGGTTCGACGAGCAGTACTTC. Protein: CASTLAGGFDEQYF.